This T cell receptor (beta chain) emerged from a study of blood T cell repertoires in COVID-19. Study-level background: Both acute and convalescent COVID-19 samples were obtained from the United States, Italy and Spain. From T cells, B-cell-depleted T cells, or PBMCs came the material, which was cDNA or gDNA.

The germline V gene encodes CDR1 MDHEN and CDR2 SYDVKM. V was shortened by 2 bases and J by 4 bases, with 12 bases between the two germline ends. This CDR3 spans 15 amino acids. In the authors' methods: From reference gene primer amplification, estimates of nucleated cell counts were derived. Clones were sequenced by immunoSEQ multiplex PCR, and TCRdb holds only the in-frame ones, with some missing. For V, J and clone size, that table is used; D and trimming come from the DNA. The sample holds fewer than 300,000 clones, about 89% seen once. The chain combines TRBV28 with TRBJ1-3; the D is unclear. This sequence originates from a man aged 30 to 45 with acute or convalescent COVID-19. Sequencing was done on a sample of peripheral blood. The CDR3 DNA reads TGTGCCAGCAGTTTACCGACTGAAGCCGGAAACACCATATATTTT. Its protein is CASSLPTEAGNTIYF.